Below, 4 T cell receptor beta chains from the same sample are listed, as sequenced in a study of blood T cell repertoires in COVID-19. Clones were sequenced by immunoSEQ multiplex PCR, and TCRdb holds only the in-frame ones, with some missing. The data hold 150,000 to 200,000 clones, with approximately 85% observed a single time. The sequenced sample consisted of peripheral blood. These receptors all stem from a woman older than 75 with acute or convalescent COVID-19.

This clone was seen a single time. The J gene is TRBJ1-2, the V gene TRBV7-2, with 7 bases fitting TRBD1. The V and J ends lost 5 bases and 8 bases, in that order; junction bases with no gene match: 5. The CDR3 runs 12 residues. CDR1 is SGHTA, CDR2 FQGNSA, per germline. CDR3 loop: CASSLTGVGYTF. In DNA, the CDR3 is TGTGCCAGCAGCCTAACAGGGGTCGGCTACACCTTC.

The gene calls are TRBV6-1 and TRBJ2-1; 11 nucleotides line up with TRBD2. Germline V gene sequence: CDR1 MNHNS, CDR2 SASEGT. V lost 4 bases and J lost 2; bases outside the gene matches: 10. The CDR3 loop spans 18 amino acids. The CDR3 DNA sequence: TGTGCCAGCAGTGGGCAGGGGACTAGCGGCTCCCCCTACAATGAGCAGTTCTTC. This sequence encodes CASSGQGTSGSPYNEQFF.

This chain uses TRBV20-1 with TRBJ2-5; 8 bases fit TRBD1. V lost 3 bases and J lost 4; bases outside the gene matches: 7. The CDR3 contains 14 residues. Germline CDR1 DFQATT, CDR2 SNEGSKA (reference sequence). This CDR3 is CSASGDRWSETQYF. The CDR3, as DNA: TGCAGTGCTAGTGGGGACAGGTGGTCAGAGACCCAGTACTTC.

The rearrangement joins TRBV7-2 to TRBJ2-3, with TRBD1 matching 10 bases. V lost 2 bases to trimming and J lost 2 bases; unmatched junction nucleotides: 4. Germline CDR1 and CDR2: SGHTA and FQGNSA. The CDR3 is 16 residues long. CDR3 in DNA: TGTGCCAGCAGCTTAACGGACAGGGGGTTCACAGATACGCAGTATTTT. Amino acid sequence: CASSLTDRGFTDTQYF.